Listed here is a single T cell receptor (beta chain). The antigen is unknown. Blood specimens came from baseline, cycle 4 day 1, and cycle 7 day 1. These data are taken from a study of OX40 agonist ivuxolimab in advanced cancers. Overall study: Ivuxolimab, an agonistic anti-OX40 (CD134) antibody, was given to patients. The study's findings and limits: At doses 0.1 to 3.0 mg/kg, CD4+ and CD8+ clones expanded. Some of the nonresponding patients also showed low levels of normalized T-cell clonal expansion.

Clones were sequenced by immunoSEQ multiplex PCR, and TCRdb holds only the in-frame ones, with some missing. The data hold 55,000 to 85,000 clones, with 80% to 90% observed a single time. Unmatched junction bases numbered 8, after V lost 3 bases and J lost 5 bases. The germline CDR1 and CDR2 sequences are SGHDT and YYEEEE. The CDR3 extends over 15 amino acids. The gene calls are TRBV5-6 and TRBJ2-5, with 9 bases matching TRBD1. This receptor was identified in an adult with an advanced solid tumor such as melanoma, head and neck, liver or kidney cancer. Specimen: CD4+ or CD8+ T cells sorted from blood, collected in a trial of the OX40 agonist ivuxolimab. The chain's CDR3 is CASSWRTGAGETQYF. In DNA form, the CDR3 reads TGTGCCAGCAGCTGGAGGACAGGGGCCGGGGAGACCCAGTACTTC.